This T cell receptor beta chain was captured by sequencing in a study of shared clonotypes between healthy human individuals. The germline V gene has CDR1 SGHRS and CDR2 YFSETQ. Trimming removed 0 bases at V and 4 bases at J, with 8 bases between. The CDR3 runs to 14 residues. The assay was carried out at the deep level. Profiling relied on immunoSEQ multiplex PCR, and the TCRdb table lists in-frame clones only, not all of them. The sample records 730,000 or so clones, about three quarters being singletons. As to this clone: Other DNA variants within this sample encode the same CDR3.

The chain combines TRBV5-1 with TRBJ2-1; D is possibly TRBD2 (6 bases). This receptor was obtained from a woman aged 25 to 39 in good health. Sequencing was performed on memory CD4+ T cells sorted from blood. Specified subset: CD45RA-negative fraction. CDR3 region: CASSLALAYNEQFF. The DNA for the CDR3 is TGCGCCAGCAGCTTGGCACTAGCTTACAATGAGCAGTTCTTC.